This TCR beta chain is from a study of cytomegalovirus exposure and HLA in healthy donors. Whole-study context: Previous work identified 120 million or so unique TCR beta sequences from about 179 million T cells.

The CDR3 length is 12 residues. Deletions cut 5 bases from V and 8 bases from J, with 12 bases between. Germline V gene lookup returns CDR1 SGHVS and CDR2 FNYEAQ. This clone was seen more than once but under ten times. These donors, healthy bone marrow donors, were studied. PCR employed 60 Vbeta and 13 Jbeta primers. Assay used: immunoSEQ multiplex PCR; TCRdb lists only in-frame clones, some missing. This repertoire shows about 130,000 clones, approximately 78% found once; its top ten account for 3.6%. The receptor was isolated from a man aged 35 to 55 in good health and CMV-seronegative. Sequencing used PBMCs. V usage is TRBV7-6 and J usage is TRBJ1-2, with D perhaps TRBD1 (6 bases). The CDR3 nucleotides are TGTGCCAGCAGCGCAGGGGTAGAGGGCTACACCTTC. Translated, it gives CASSAGVEGYTF.